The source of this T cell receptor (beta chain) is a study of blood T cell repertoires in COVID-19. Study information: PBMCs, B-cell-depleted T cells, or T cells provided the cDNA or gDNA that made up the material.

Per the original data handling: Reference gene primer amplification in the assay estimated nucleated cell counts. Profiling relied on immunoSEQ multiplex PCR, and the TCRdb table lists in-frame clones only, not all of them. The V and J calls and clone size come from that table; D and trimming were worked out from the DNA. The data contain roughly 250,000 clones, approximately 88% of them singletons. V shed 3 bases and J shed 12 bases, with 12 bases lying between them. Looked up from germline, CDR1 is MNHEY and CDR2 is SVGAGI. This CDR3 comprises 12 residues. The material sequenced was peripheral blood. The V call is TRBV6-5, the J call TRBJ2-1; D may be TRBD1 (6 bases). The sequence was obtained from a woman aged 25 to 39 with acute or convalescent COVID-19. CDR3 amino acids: CASSYSTGRQFF. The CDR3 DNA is TGTGCCAGCAGTTATTCTACAGGGCGGCAGTTCTTC.